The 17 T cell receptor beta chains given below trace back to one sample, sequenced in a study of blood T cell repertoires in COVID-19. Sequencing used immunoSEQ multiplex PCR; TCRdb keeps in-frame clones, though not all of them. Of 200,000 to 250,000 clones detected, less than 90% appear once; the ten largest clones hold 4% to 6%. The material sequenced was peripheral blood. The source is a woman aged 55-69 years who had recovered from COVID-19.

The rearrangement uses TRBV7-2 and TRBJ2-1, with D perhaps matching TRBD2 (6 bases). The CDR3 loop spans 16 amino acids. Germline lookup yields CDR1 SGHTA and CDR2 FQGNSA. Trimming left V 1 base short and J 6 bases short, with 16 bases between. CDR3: CASSLGITRGINEQFF. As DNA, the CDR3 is TGTGCCAGCAGCTTAGGAATCACTCGGGGGATCAATGAGCAGTTCTTC.

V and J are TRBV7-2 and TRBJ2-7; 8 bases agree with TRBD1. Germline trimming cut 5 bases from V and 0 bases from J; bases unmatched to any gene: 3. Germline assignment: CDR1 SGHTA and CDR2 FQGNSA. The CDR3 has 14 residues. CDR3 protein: CASSTQGASYEQYF. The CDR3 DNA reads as TGTGCCAGCAGCACCCAGGGGGCCTCCTACGAGCAGTACTTC.

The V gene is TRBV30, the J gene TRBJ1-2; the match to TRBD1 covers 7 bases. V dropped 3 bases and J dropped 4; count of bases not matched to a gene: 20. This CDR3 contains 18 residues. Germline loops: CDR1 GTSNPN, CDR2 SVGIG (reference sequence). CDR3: CAWSHSPTRQGPLYGYTF. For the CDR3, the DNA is TGTGCCTGGAGCCACAGTCCTACCCGACAGGGTCCGCTCTATGGCTACACCTTC.

CDR3 coding DNA: TGTGCCAGCAGATTAAACACCGGGGAGCTGTTTTTT. It codes for CASRLNTGELFF. The rearrangement joins TRBV2 to TRBJ2-2; D unclear. Germline V gene lookup returns CDR1 SNHLY and CDR2 FYNNEI. Trimming cost V 6 bases and J 2 bases, with 4 bases left between them. This CDR3 spans 12 amino acids.

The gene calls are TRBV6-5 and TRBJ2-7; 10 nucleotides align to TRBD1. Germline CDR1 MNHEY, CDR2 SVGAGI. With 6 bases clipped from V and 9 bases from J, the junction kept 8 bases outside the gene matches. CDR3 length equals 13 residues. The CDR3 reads CASRSTGGAGQYF. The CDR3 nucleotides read TGTGCCAGCAGGTCGACAGGGGGCGCGGGGCAGTACTTC.

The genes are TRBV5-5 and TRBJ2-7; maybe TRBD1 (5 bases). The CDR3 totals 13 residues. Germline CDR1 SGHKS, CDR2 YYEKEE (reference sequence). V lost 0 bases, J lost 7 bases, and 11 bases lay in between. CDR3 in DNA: TGTGCCAGCAGCTTGGTGGGGCAATTAGAGCAGTACTTC. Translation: CASSLVGQLEQYF.

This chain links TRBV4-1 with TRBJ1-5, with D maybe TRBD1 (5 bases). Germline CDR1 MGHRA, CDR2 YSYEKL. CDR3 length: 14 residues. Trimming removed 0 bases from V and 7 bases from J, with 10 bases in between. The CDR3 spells CASSQDSGVQPQHF. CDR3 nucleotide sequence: TGCGCCAGCAGCCAAGACTCGGGGGTGCAGCCCCAGCATTTT.

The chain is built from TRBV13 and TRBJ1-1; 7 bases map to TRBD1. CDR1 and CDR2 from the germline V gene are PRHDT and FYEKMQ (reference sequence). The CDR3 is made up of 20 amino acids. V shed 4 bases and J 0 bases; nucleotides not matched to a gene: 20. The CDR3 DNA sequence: TGTGCCAGCAGCTCCCTCCCCTGGCTCGAGGGCAGGGGGATGAACACTGAAGCTTTCTTT. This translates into CASSSLPWLEGRGMNTEAFF.

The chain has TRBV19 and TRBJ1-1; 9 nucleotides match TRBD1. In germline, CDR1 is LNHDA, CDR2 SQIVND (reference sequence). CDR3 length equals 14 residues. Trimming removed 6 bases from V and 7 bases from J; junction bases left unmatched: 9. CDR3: CASRHLGTGREAFF. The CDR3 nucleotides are TGTGCCAGTAGACACCTCGGGACAGGGCGTGAAGCTTTCTTT.

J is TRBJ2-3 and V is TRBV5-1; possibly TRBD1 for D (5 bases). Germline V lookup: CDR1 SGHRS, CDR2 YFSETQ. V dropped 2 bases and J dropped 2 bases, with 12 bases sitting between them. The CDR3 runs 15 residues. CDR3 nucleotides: TGCGCCAGCAGCTTTACTGCAGGACACACAGATACGCAGTATTTT. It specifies CASSFTAGHTDTQYF. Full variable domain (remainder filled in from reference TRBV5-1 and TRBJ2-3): KAGVTQTPRYLIKTRGQQVTLSCSPISGHRSVSWYQQTPGQGLQFLFEYFSETQRNKGNFPGRFSGRQFSNSRSEMNVSTLELGDSALYLCASSFTAGHTDTQYFGPGTRLTVL.

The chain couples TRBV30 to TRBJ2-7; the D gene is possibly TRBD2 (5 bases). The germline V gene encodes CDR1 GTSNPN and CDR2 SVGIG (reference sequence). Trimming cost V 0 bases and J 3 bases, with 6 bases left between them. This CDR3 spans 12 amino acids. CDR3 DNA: TGTGCCTGGAGTGTCGGAGGCTACGAGCAGTACTTC. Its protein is CAWSVGGYEQYF.

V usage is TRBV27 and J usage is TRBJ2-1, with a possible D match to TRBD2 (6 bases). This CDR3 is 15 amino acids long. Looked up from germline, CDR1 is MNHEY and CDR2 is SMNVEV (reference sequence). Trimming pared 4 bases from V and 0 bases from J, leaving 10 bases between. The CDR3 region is CASSSGVSSYNEQFF. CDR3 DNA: TGTGCCAGCAGTTCGGGGGTAAGCTCCTACAATGAGCAGTTCTTC.

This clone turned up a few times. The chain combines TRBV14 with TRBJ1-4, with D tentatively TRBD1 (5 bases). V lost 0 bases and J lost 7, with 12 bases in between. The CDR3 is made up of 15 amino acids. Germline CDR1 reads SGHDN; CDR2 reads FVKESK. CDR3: CASSQDQGPGEKLFF. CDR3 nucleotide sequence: TGTGCCAGCAGCCAAGATCAGGGCCCGGGTGAAAAACTGTTTTTT.

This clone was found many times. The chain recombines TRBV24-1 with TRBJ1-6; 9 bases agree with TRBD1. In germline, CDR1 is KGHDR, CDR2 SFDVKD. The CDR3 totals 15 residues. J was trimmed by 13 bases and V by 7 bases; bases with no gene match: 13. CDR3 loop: CATRAYSGQGLPLHF. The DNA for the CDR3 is TGTGCCACCAGAGCTTATTCGGGACAGGGTTTGCCCCTCCACTTT.

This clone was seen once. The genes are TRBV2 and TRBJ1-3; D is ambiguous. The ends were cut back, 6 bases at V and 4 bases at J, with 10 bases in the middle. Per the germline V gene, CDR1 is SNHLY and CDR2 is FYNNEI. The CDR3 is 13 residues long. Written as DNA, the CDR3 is TGTGCCAGCAGACCCGGAGGGGGAAACACCATATATTTT. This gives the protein CASRPGGGNTIYF.

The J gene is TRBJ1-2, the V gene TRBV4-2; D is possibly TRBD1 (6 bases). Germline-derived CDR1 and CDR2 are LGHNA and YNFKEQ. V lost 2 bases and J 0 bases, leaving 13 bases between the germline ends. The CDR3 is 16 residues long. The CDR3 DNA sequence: TGTGCCAGCAGCCAACCTCCGGACAGAGCTAACTATGGCTACACCTTC. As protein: CASSQPPDRANYGYTF.

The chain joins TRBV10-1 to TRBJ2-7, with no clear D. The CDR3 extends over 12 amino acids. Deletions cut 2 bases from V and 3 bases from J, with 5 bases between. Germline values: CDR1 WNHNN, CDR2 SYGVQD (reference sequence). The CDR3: CASSETGYEQYF. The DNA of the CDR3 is TGCGCCAGCAGTGAGACGGGCTACGAGCAGTACTTC.